This T cell receptor (beta chain) was sequenced during a study of OX40 agonist ivuxolimab in advanced cancers. Study in general: A mean age of roughly 66 years, range about 20 to 79, was recorded, and 70% to 85% were male. Of the participants, roughly 40% had some prior anti-PD-1, anti-PD-L1 or anti-CTLA-4 therapy, which was allowed.

The germline V gene encodes CDR1 SEHNR and CDR2 FQNEAQ (reference sequence). V lost 5 bases and J lost 6, with 17 bases in between. This CDR3 is 15 amino acids long. As concerns this clone: As yet, its antigen is unknown.

Sequencing was performed with immunoSEQ multiplex PCR; in TCRdb, only in-frame clones are kept and a portion is missing. The repertoire has some 61,000 clones, 77% of them found once; the top ten carry 1.6%. Study findings and constraints: Both CD4+ and CD8+ T cell populations in blood had undergone clonal expansion by week 6 at 0.1 to 3.0 mg/kg.

The material was CD4+ or CD8+ T cells sorted from blood, obtained in a trial of the OX40 agonist ivuxolimab. This receptor was obtained from an adult with an advanced solid tumor such as melanoma, head and neck, liver or kidney cancer. This chain connects TRBV7-9 to TRBJ2-1; D remains unclear. CDR3 sequence (DNA): TGTGCCAGCAGCAGACGTGATGATCCGCTCAATGAGCAGTTCTTC. The encoded protein is CASSRRDDPLNEQFF.